This TCR beta chain was retrieved from a study of regulatory T cells in long-lasting Graves disease. Whole-study results and caveats: Persistent patients shared 2,500 to 3,000 public clonotypes among themselves. Newly diagnosed patients shared fewer, at approximately 970.

Construction of the TCR beta libraries employed iRepertoire HTBI primers in conjunction with Arm-PCR of CDR3 regions. TCRdb analysed the multiplex PCR reads with MiXCR anew, one entry per CDR3 protein. The sample holds over 500,000 distinct CDR3 sequences, approximately 15% seen once. V was pared by 2 bases and J by 7 bases, with 9 bases of the junction left unmatched. CDR1 and CDR2 (germline): KGHSH, LQKENI. The length of the CDR3 is 16 residues. Noted time point: newly diagnosed GD, antithyroid drugs for less than 3 months. PBMCs provided the RNA from which the TCR library was made. This clonotype was found a few times. Its antigen remains unidentified. The sample also formed part of further work on T cells in Graves' hyperthyroidism and ophthalmopathy. That study reports: Researchers ran a first-round RT-PCR on the TCR CDR3 using the HTBI primer set. Ophthalmopathy and stable hyperthyroidism were told apart by a 13 V-J model.

The source was peripheral blood mononuclear cells (PBMCs), collected at new diagnosis, from a patient treated with antithyroid drugs. The TCR sequence derives from a woman under 40 with Graves disease. The chain recombines TRBV18 with TRBJ2-1; TRBD2 agrees at 9 bases. The CDR3 nucleotides read TGTGCCAGCTCACCAGATCTAGCGGGAATAAGTAATGAGCAGTTCTTC. This codes for CASSPDLAGISNEQFF. The full variable domain, rest sourced from reference TRBV18 and TRBJ2-1, is NAGVMQNPRHLVRRRGQEARLRCSPMKGHSHVYWYRQLPEEGLKFMVYLQKENIIDESGMPKERFSAEFPKEGPSILRIQQVVRGDSAAYFCASSPDLAGISNEQFFGPGTRLTVL.